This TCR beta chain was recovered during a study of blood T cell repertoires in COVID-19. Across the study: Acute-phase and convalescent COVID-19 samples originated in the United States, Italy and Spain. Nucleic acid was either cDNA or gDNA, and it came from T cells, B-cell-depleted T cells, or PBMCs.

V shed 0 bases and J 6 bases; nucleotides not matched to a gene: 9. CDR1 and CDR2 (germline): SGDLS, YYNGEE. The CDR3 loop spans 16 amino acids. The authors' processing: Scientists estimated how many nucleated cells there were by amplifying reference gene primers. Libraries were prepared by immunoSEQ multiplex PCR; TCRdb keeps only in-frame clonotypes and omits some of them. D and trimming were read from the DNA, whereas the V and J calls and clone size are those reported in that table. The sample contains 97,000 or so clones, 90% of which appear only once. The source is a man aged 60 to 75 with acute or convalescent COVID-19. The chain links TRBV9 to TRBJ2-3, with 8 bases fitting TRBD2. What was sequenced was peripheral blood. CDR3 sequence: CASSVGTSPGSDTQYF. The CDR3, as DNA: TGTGCCAGCAGCGTAGGGACTAGCCCTGGGTCGGATACGCAGTATTTT.